This TCR beta chain was captured in a study of naive and memory T cell subsets. An equimolar mix of two oligonucleotides served as the beta constant-region primer for TRBC1 and TRBC2. The ligated cDNA underwent four PCR rounds using SP2 and nested alpha and beta constant-region primers. In TCRdb, the UMI-ligation and nested PCR reads were re-called with MiXCR into one record per CDR3 protein. The table records around 160,000 distinct CDR3 sequences, approximately 22% of them present only once. This clonotype turned up a few times. Its antigen is as yet unknown. CDR3 length equals 10 residues. Germline V gene sequence: CDR1 MDHEN, CDR2 SYDVKM. After removal of 5 bases from V and 15 bases from J, the junction contained 4 bases not matched to a gene. Broader study findings: TCR abundance followed a power law differing between naive and memory subsets. Naive repertoires, especially CD8, held a few larger clonotypes, possibly memory cells re-expressing CD45RA.

The rearrangement links TRBV28 to TRBJ2-1; 7 nucleotides align to TRBD1. The sample was naive CD4+ T cells from blood. The receptor was isolated from a human donor in good health. The CDR3 loop reads CASSDRVVFF. CDR3 sequence (DNA): TGTGCCAGCAGTGACAGGGTCGTGTTCTTC.